These T cell receptor beta chains were read from a single sample in a study of cytomegalovirus exposure and HLA in healthy donors. The table came from immunoSEQ multiplex PCR; TCRdb's copy has only in-frame clones and leaves some out. The table includes roughly 200,000 clones, 84% detected once. Input material: PBMCs. All receptors derive from a woman aged 18-29 years in good health and CMV-seropositive. Both conserved end residues are part of each CDR3. Each record gives: J gene, clone size, D gene, V gene, CDR3 protein, CDR3 DNA. A D gene is named only where the DNA matches it firmly. Expanded clones are given a class, and other clones once, few, many or no size at all.

TRBJ1-6	once	TRBD1	TRBV5-7	CASSSTDRVQSPLHF	TGTGCCAGCAGCTCGACGGACAGGGTACAATCACCCCTCCACTTT
TRBJ2-1	-	TRBD2	TRBV9	CASSFPSGGEGYNEQFF	TGTGCCAGCAGCTTCCCCTCGGGGGGGGAAGGTTACAATGAGCAGTTCTTC
TRBJ2-1	-	TRBD2	TRBV10-3	CAISELAGGGYNEQFF	TGTGCCATCAGTGAGCTAGCGGGGGGCGGCTACAATGAGCAGTTCTTC
TRBJ2-1	-	-	TRBV6-1	CASSPRGYEQFF	TGTGCCAGCAGTCCCAGGGGTTATGAGCAGTTCTTC
TRBJ2-2	-	-	TRBV5-1	CASRVDPGRITGELFF	TGCGCCAGCAGGGTTGACCCAGGAAGGATTACCGGGGAGCTGTTTTTT
TRBJ2-1	few	TRBD2	TRBV4-2	CASSQERGGNNEQFF	TGTGCCAGCAGCCAAGAACGCGGGGGTAACAATGAGCAGTTCTTC
TRBJ2-1	-	TRBD2	TRBV9	CASSVGGDSYNEQFF	TGTGCCAGCAGCGTTGGGGGGGACTCCTACAATGAGCAGTTCTTC
TRBJ2-1	-	-	TRBV21-1	CASSNILHNEQFF	TGTGCCAGCAGCAATATCCTTCACAATGAGCAGTTCTTC
TRBJ2-3	-	TRBD2	TRBV14	CASSLLLGRGGTDTQYF	TGTGCCAGCAGCCTGTTACTGGGGCGCGGGGGGACAGATACGCAGTATTTT
TRBJ2-3	-	-	TRBV11-3	CASSPTLAAIDTQYF	TGTGCCAGCAGCCCAACGCTAGCTGCAATAGATACGCAGTATTTT
TRBJ1-3	-	-	TRBV5-4	CASSRRPGAGNTIYF	TGTGCCAGCAGCCGACGCCCAGGGGCTGGAAACACCATATATTTT
TRBJ2-7	-	-	TRBV15	CATSGGGTYTYEQYF	TGTGCCACCAGCGGCGGAGGGACCTATACATACGAGCAGTACTTC
TRBJ2-7	-	-	TRBV7-9	CASSLANSLEAYEQYF	TGTGCCAGCAGCTTGGCTAATAGTCTGGAGGCCTACGAGCAGTACTTC
TRBJ2-5	-	-	TRBV18	CASSHNFSHRNQETQYF	TGTGCCAGCTCACATAATTTTTCTCACAGGAACCAAGAGACCCAGTACTTC
TRBJ2-7	-	-	TRBV14	CASSQGDRTYEQYF	TGTGCCAGCAGCCAAGGCGATAGAACCTACGAGCAGTACTTC
TRBJ1-2	-	-	TRBV5-4	CASRSEGGIGYTF	TGTGCCAGCAGGTCAGAGGGCGGGATTGGCTACACCTTC
TRBJ2-3	-	TRBD2	TRBV4-2	CASSPRTSGAHTDTQYF	TGTGCCAGCAGCCCCAGGACTAGCGGGGCCCACACAGATACGCAGTATTTT
TRBJ2-6	-	TRBD2	TRBV18	CASSPPGLAGELSGANVLTF	TGTGCCAGCTCACCACCGGGACTAGCGGGGGAGCTCTCTGGGGCCAACGTCCTGACTTTC
TRBJ1-1	once	TRBD1	TRBV5-1	CASSLDRQGVTEAFF	TGCGCCAGCAGCTTGGACCGACAGGGGGTCACTGAAGCTTTCTTT
TRBJ2-1	-	-	TRBV18	CASSPGVGPSSGYNEQFF	TGTGCCAGCTCACCCGGGGTAGGGCCCTCTTCGGGTTACAATGAGCAGTTCTTC
TRBJ2-5	-	-	TRBV2	CASSQGGGLTQYF	TGTGCCAGCAGCCAGGGGGGTGGTTTGACCCAGTACTTC
TRBJ1-3	-	TRBD1	TRBV29-1	CSVSGTGVGNTIYF	TGCAGCGTTTCCGGGACAGGGGTGGGAAACACCATATATTTT
TRBJ1-2	once	-	TRBV6-1	CASSDVRTNYGYTF	TGTGCCAGCAGTGATGTGCGGACAAACTATGGCTACACCTTC
TRBJ1-5	-	-	TRBV7-2	CASSPRGRANQPQHF	TGTGCCAGCAGCCCCCGGGGGAGGGCCAATCAGCCCCAGCATTTT
TRBJ2-3	-	TRBD2	TRBV10-2	CASRPSGAFTDTQYF	TGCGCCAGCAGACCAAGCGGGGCATTCACAGATACGCAGTATTTT
TRBJ2-3	-	-	TRBV18	CASSPRVGDTQYF	TGTGCCAGCTCACCAAGAGTTGGAGATACGCAGTATTTT